The TCR beta chain under discussion was sequenced for a study of blood T cell repertoires in COVID-19 (dated by TCRdb to 2019 to 2021). In the study overall: The collaborator samples originated in the United States, Italy and Spain and spanned the acute and convalescent phases of COVID-19. The material from the prospective study consisted of cDNA or gDNA derived from T cells, B-cell-depleted T cells, or PBMCs. The dataset comprised deeply sampled blood TCRbeta repertoires from subjects exposed to, actively infected with, or recovered from COVID-19. The repertoires were released in a freely available public database meant as a resource for research on the immune response to SARS-CoV-2. Samples came from the ongoing ImmuneRACE study (first 160 participants) plus 1,254 subjects from 6 global collaborators. Nearly every sample came with metadata listing a de-identified subject ID, COVID-19 status, age in years and sex. Where available, HLA class I and class II types were obtained from metadata supplied by the sample provider rather than from assay-based typing.

Whole blood was collected in K2EDTA tubes by collaborating institutions according to the institutions' own protocols. For TCRbeta analysis, collaborator samples were shipped as frozen whole blood, as isolated PBMCs, or as DNA extracted from either sample type. TCRbeta CDR3 regions were amplified from genomic DNA using the immunoSEQ Assay, a bias-controlled multiplex PCR. Concerning the study's data processing: Nucleated cell counts per sample were estimated from amplification of reference gene primers within the assay. Sequence reads were collapsed and filtered to measure the absolute abundance of every unique TCRbeta CDR3 rearrangement. For each sample, productive Simpson clonality was calculated as the square root of Simpson's diversity index across productive rearrangements. TCRdb's version of the immuneACCESS table is confined to in-frame rearrangements and falls short of the full clone set. An unresolved V gene accounts for under half of the shortfall where checked; the remainder is of unknown origin. D and trimming come from the DNA, and the V and J calls and clone size come from that table. This sample comprises over 200,000 clones, about nine tenths of them detected only once. The ten largest clones add up to about 2.5% of the sample.

A remark on this clone: No cognate antigen has been identified for it. No qualities accompany the bases; no much larger clone lies one base away.

Broader findings and caveats from the paper: The quantity of clinical and demographic metadata differed by source and by participant and was supplied without curation.

At the junction V is shortened by 1 base and J by 2 bases, with 7 bases in between. The CDR3, from cysteine to phenylalanine, totals 14 residues. The sequence is cut down to CDR3 DNA, 42 bases in frame from base 1. From a lookup of the germline V gene, CDR1 and CDR2 are SGHTA and FQGNSA. The sequence derives from a woman aged 55-69 years with acute or convalescent COVID-19. The chain was built from TRBV7-2 and TRBJ2-3, with the identity of the D gene unclear. Sequencing used peripheral blood. The DNA sequence reads TGTGCCAGCAGCTTAGAACTCAACACAGATACGCAGTATTTT. This encodes CASSLELNTDTQYF.